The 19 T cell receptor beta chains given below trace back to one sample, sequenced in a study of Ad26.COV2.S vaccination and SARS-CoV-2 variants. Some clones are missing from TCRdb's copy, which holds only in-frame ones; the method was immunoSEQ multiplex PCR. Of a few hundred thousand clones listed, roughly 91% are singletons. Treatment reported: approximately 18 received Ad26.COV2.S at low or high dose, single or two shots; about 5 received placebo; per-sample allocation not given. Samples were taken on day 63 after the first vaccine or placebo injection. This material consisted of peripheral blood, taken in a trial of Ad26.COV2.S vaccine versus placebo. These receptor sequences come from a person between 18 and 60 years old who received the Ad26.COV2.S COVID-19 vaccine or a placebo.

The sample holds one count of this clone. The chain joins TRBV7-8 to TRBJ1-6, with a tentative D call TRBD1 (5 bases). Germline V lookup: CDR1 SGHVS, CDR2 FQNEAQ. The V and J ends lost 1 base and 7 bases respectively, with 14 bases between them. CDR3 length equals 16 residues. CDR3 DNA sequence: TGTGCCAGCAGCTTAGGTGTAGGGGCGCGAAATTCACCCCTCCACTTT. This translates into CASSLGVGARNSPLHF.

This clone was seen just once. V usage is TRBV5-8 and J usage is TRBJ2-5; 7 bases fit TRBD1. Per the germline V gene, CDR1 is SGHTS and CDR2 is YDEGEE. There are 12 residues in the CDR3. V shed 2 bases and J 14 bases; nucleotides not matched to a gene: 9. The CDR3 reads CASSFRDRSKYF. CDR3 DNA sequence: TGTGCCAGCAGCTTTCGGGACAGATCTAAATACTTC.

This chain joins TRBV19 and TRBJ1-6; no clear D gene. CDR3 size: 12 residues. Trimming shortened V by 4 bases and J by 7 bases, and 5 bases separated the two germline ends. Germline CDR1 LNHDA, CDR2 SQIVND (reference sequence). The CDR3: CASSNGNSPLHF. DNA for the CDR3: TGTGCCAGTAGTAACGGGAATTCACCCCTCCACTTT.

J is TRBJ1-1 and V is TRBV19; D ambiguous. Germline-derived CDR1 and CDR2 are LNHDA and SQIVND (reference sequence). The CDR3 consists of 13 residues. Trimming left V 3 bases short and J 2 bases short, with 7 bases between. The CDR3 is CASSITPNTEAFF. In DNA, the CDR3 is TGTGCCAGTAGTATTACACCCAACACTGAAGCTTTCTTT.

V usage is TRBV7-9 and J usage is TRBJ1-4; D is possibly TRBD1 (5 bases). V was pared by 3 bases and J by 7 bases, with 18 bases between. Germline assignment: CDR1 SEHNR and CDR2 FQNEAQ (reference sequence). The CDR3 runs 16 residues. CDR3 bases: TGTGCCAGCAGCTTGGGGACGGGGTTTAGGAGTGAAAAACTGTTTTTT. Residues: CASSLGTGFRSEKLFF.

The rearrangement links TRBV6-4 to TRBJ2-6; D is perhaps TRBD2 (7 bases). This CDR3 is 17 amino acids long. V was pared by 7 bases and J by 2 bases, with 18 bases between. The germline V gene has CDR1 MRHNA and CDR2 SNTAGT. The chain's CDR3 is CASTREGGDPGANVLTF. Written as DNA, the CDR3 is TGTGCCAGCACCCGCGAAGGGGGGGACCCTGGGGCCAACGTCCTGACTTTC.

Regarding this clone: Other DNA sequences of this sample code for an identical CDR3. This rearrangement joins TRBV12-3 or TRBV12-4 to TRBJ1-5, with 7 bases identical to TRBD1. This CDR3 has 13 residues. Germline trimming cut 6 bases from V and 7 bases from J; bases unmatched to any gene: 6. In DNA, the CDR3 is TGTGCCAGCAGCCGACAGGGTTCGCAGCCCCAGCATTTT. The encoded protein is CASSRQGSQPQHF.

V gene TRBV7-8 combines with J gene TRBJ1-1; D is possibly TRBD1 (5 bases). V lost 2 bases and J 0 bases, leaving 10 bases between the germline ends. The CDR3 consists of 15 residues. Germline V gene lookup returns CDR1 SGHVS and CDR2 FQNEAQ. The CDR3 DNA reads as TGTGCCAGCAGCTTACGGGGCGGACTGAACACTGAAGCTTTCTTT. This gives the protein CASSLRGGLNTEAFF.

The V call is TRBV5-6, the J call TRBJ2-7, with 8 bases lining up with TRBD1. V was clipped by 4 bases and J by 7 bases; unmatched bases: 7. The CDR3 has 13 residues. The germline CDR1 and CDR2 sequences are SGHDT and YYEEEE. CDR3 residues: CASSPDRAREQYF. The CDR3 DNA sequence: TGTGCCAGCAGCCCGGACAGGGCCCGAGAGCAGTACTTC.

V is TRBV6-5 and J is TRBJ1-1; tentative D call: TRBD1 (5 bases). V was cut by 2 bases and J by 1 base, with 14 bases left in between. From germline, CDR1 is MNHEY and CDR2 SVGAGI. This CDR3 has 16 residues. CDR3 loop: CASSYPSFGGNTEAFF. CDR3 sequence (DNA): TGTGCCAGCAGTTACCCCTCTTTTGGGGGGAACACTGAAGCTTTCTTT.

In nucleotides, the CDR3 is TGCGCCAGCAGCCGCGGGACAGCCACTGAAGCTTTCTTT. Protein product: CASSRGTATEAFF. The chain links TRBV4-3 to TRBJ1-1; 7 positions match TRBD1. J lost 4 bases, V lost 4 bases, and 3 bases had no gene match. Germline V CDR1 and CDR2: LGHNA, YSLEER. This CDR3 is built from 13 residues.

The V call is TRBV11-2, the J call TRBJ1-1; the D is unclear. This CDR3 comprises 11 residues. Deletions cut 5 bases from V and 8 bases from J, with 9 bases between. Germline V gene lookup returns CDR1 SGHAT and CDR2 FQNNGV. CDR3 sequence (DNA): TGTGCCAGCAGCAAACCAAGGGAAGCTTTCTTT. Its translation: CASSKPREAFF.

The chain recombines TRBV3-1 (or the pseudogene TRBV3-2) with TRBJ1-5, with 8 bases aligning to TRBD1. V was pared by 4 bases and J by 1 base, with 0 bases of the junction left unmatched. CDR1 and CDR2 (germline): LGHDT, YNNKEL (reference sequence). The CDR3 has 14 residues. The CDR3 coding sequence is TGTGCCAGCAGCCGGACAGGGAGCAATCAGCCCCAGCATTTT. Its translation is CASSRTGSNQPQHF.

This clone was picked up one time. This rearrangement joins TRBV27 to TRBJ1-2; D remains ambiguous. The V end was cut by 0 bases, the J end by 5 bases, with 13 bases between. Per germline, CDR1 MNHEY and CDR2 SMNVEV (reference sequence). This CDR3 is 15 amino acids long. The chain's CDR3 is CASSLSEGVGYGYTF. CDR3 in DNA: TGTGCCAGCAGTTTATCGGAGGGCGTCGGGTATGGCTACACCTTC.

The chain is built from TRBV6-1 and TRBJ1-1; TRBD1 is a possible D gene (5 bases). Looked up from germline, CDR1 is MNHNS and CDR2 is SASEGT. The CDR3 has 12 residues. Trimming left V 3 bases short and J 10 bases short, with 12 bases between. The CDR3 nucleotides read TGTGCCAGCAGTGATGGGGGGGGTCGAGCTTTCTTT. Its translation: CASSDGGGRAFF.

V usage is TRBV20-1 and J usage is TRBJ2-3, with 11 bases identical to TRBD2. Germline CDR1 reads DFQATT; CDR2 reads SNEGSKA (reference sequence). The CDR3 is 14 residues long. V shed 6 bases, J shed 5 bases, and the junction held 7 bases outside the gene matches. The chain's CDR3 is CSASSGGARDTQYF. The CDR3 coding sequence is TGCAGTGCAAGTAGCGGGGGGGCCCGAGATACGCAGTATTTT.

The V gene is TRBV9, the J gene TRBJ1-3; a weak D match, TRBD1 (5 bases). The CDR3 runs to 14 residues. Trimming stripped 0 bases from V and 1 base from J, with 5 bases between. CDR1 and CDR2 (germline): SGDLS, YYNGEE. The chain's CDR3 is CASSVDRSGNTIYF. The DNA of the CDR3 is TGTGCCAGCAGCGTAGACAGGTCTGGAAACACCATATATTTT. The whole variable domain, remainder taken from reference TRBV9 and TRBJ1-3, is DSGVTQTPKHLITATGQRVTLRCSPRSGDLSVYWYQQSLDQGLQFLIQYYNGEERAKGNILERFSAQQFPDLHSELNLSSLELGDSALYFCASSVDRSGNTIYFGEGSWLTVV.

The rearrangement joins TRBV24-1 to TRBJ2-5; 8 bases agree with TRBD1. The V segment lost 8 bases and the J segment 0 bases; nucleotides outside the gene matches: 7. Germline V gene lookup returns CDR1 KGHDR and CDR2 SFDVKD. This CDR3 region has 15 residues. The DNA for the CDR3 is TGTGCCACCATCGGGACAGGAAAGTACCAAGAGACCCAGTACTTC. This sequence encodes CATIGTGKYQETQYF.

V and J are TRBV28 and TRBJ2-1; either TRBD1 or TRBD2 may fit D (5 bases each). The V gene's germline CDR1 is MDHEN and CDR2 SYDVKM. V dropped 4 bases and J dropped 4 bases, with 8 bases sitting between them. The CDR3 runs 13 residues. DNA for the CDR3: TGTGCCAGCAGTTGGGGGTCGTACAATGAGCAGTTCTTC. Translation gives CASSWGSYNEQFF.